Here is one T cell receptor beta chain with its context. These data are taken from a study of PD-1 and CTLA-4 blockade in melanoma. Per the germline V gene, CDR1 is MNHEY and CDR2 is SMNVEV (reference sequence). This CDR3 contains 13 residues. The ends were cut back, 2 bases at V and 7 bases at J, with 9 bases in the middle. The data were produced by immunoSEQ multiplex PCR, yet TCRdb's version contains in-frame clones alone and is incomplete. The sample shows tens of thousands of clones, approximately 90% of them seen only once. The chain recombines TRBV27 with TRBJ2-1; a weak D match, TRBD2 (6 bases). The source of this sequence is a human donor with melanoma. Sequences were derived from CD8+ T cells from peripheral blood, sampled from a patient given anti-PD-1 treatment. This chain's CDR3 is CASSLGTGNEQFF. Here the CDR3 DNA reads TGTGCCAGCAGTTTAGGGACTGGGAATGAGCAGTTCTTC.